This T cell receptor beta chain was captured in a study of T cells in Graves' hyperthyroidism and ophthalmopathy. Under 3 months was the duration of disease in ophthalmopathy patients, who also had a Clinical Activity Score of at least 3 and a NOSPECS grade of at least 4. This clonotype was recorded many times. Trimming stripped 5 bases from V and 2 bases from J, with 12 bases between. The CDR3 is 14 residues long. In germline, CDR1 is LNHDA, CDR2 SQIVND (reference sequence). Researchers took RNA transcripts and amplified the TCR beta CDR3 regions from them. With the HTBI primer set, the TCR CDR3 went through a first round of RT-PCR. TCRdb re-called the multiplex PCR reads with MiXCR, one entry per CDR3 protein. The sample has roughly 400,000 distinct CDR3 sequences; over 13% are singletons.

Sequencing was performed on blood. The receptor was isolated from a man in his fifties with Graves' ophthalmopathy. V and J are TRBV19 and TRBJ1-1; the D gene is possibly TRBD1 (6 bases). The chain's CDR3 is CASSRQVFNTEAFF. The CDR3 DNA reads TGTGCCAGTAGTCGACAGGTCTTTAACACTGAAGCTTTCTTT.